What follows describes a single T cell receptor (beta chain). This clonotype was seen at least ten times. The antigen it recognizes is unknown. One base away there is no much larger clone; base qualities are not given. This entry comes from a study of CD8 T cells in ankylosing spondylitis (dated by TCRdb to between 2016 and 2019). Notes on the research overall: The study set out to find disease-linked TCR variants by profiling T cell receptor beta repertoires in ankylosing spondylitis patients and healthy donors. In total, the full study cohort was made up of over a hundred healthy donors and 25 to 30 ankylosing spondylitis patients. Samples of peripheral blood were taken, and for ankylosing spondylitis patients, synovial fluid was collected as well. Points the paper makes about the study in general: A TCR beta motif made up of several highly homologous amino acid variants appeared to be characteristic of blood from ankylosing spondylitis patients. According to the report, matched synovial fluid samples from ankylosing spondylitis patients were significantly enriched for the disease-linked clones. Some of the motif variants had been reported before in the synovial fluid and blood of reactive arthritis patients, a finding that suggests common disease-initiation mechanisms. The disease-linked clones had a CD8+ phenotype and were found at relatively low frequencies in peripheral blood.

Sequencing relied on an Illumina HiSeq 2500. Quantitative 5'-RACE with molecular barcodes was used to prepare TCR beta libraries. The source study handled its data this way. A new computational method based on a probabilistic model of VDJ rearrangement was used to identify disease-linked TCR variants. In-frame beta chains were kept once TCRdb had trimmed the public reads at Q25 with fastp and called clones with MiXCR. Each CDR3 protein gets just one entry, which takes the most common genes and DNA from the rows behind it. The V and J calls come from TCRdb's annotation, not from the publication. The sample records 200,000 to 250,000 distinct CDR3 sequences, more than 5.5% of which are singletons. The top ten clonotypes cover over 12% of the sample. Sequences were obtained from blood, either unsorted or a sorted T cell fraction (not recorded which). The source of this sequence is a male donor with ankylosing spondylitis.

The CDR3 reads as follows: CASSLGPLGYTF. The DNA is TGTGCCAGCAGTTTAGGGCCACTTGGCTACACCTTC. Recombination linked TRBV28 to TRBJ1-2; the D gene identity is not certain. The CDR3 covers 12 residues, taking in both the cysteine and the phenylalanine. Only the CDR3 DNA stays, 36 bases, in frame from base 1. Trimming takes 2 bases from V and 7 bases from J, and the germline ends sit 8 bases apart. CDR1 MDHEN and CDR2 SYDVKM are derived from the germline V gene.